Each of the 2 T cell receptor beta chains below was sequenced from the same sample in a study of blood T cell repertoires in COVID-19. Some clones are missing from TCRdb's copy, which holds only in-frame ones; the method was immunoSEQ multiplex PCR. The sample records some 70,000 clones, around 90% being singletons. The sample taken for sequencing was peripheral blood. These receptors all come from a human donor with active COVID-19. The donor label of this sample is uncertain.

The chain couples TRBV4-1 to TRBJ1-6; 7 bases align to TRBD1. This CDR3 is built from 15 residues. The V and J ends lost 3 bases and 5 bases, in that order; junction bases with no gene match: 4. Germline CDR1 MGHRA, CDR2 YSYEKL. The CDR3 DNA reads TGCGCCAGCAGCCAGGACGACAGGGATAATTCACCCCTCCACTTT. Amino acids: CASSQDDRDNSPLHF.

V gene TRBV6-5 combines with J gene TRBJ1-1; D gene ambiguous. Trimming removed 6 bases at V and 4 bases at J, with 18 bases between. CDR1 and CDR2 (germline): MNHEY, SVGAGI. The CDR3 runs 15 residues. This chain's CDR3 is CASSLHWPGSTEAFF. The DNA for the CDR3 is TGTGCCAGCAGCCTACACTGGCCCGGGTCCACTGAAGCTTTCTTT.